A selection of T cell receptor beta chains follows, all from one sample in a study of CD8 T cells in Susac syndrome. MiXCR, run by TCRdb on the immunoSEQ multiplex PCR reads, gives a single entry per CDR3 protein. The sample holds 170,000 or so distinct CDR3 sequences; over 85% are singletons and the top ten take roughly 0.097%. The sample consisted of CD4+ T cells from PBMCs. The receptors derive from a human donor with multiple sclerosis. Each CDR3 is given with its conserved first and last residue. The D gene is left open where the match is weak. Only some rows state a clone size, as once, few, many or a class for expanded clones.

TRBV7-2,.,TRBJ2-1,14,.,TGTGCCAGCAGCTCCGTTGAGTTTCCGCGTGAGCAGTTCTTC,CASSSVEFPREQFF
TRBV11-2,.,TRBJ2-7,15,TRBD1,TGTGCCAGCAGCTTGGGACAGCAATACTCCTACGAGCAGTACTTC,CASSLGQQYSYEQYF
TRBV3-1,.,TRBJ1-2,15,.,TGTGCCAGCAGCCAATATTCGGGGCAGGCCCGTGGCTACACCTTC,CASSQYSGQARGYTF
TRBV3-1,.,TRBJ1-2,12,.,TGTGCCAGCAGCCAAGAAAGGAGTGGCTACACCTTC,CASSQERSGYTF
TRBV12-5,once,TRBJ2-2,14,.,TGTGCTAGTGGTTTCGTTGGGGGGTCCGGGGAGCTGTTTTTT,CASGFVGGSGELFF
TRBV28,.,TRBJ2-3,19,TRBD2,TGTGCCAGCATTTTCCGGACTAGCGGGAGGGGTATTAGCACAGATACGCAGTATTTT,CASIFRTSGRGISTDTQYF
TRBV18,.,TRBJ2-7,15,.,TGTGCCAGCTCACCATCAGTGGGGGGTACCTACGAGCAGTACTTC,CASSPSVGGTYEQYF
TRBV12-3/TRBV12-4,.,TRBJ2-6,17,TRBD2,TGTGCCAGCACCGCGACCGGGACTAGCGGGACTATCAACGTCCTGACTTTC,CASTATGTSGTINVLTF
TRBV6-2/TRBV6-3,.,TRBJ2-3,14,TRBD1,TGTGCCAGCAATCTACAGGGGGAGGCAGATACGCAGTATTTT,CASNLQGEADTQYF
TRBV9,.,TRBJ2-7,13,TRBD2,TGTGCCAGCAGTACTCTCAGCGGGAGTGAGCAGTACTTC,CASSTLSGSEQYF
TRBV6-1,.,TRBJ2-3,12,.,TGTGCCAGCAGTGAAAGGGCAGATACGCAGTATTTT,CASSERADTQYF
TRBV28,.,TRBJ2-4,14,TRBD2,TGTGCCAGCAGCCGCCCGACTAGCAGCGGCATTCAGTACTTC,CASSRPTSSGIQYF
TRBV28,.,TRBJ2-7,15,.,TGTGCCAGCACTGGGAGAGGGAGAGGCTCCTACGAGCAGTACTTC,CASTGRGRGSYEQYF
TRBV4-1,.,TRBJ2-3,17,TRBD2,TGCGCCAGCAGCCAAGTTGGTAGCGGGACACCCACAGATACGCAGTATTTT,CASSQVGSGTPTDTQYF
TRBV24-1,.,TRBJ2-5,11,.,TGTGCCTCCGCCAGCGGGGAGACCCAGTACTTC,CASASGETQYF